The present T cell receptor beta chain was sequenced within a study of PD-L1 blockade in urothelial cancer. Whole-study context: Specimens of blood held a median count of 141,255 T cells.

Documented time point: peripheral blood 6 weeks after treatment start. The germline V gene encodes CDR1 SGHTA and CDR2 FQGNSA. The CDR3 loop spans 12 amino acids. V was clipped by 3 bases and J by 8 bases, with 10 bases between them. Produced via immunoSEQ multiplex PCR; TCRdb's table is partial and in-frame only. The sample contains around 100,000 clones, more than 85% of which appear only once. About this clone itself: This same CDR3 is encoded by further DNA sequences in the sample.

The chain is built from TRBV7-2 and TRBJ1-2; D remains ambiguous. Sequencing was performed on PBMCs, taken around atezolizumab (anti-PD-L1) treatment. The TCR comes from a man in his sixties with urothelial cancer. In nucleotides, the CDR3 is TGTGCCAGCAGCTTGCCCACGGGGGGCTACACCTTC. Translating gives CASSLPTGGYTF.